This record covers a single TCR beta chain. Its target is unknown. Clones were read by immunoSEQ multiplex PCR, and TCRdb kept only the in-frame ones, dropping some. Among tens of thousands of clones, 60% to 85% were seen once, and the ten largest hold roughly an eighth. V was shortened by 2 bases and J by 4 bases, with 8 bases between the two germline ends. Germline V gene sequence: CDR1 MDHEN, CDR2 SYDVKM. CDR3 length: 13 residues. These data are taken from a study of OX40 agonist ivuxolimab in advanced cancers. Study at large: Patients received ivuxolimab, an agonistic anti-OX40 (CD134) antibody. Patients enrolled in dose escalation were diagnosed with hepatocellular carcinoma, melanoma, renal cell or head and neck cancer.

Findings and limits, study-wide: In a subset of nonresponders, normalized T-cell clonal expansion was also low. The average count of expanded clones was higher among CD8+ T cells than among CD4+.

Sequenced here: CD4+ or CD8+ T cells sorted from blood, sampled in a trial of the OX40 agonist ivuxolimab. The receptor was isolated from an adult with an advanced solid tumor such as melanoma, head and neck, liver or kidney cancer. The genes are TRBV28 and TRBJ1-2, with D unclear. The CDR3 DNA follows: TGTGCCAGCAGTTTACCAGCAGCCTATGGCTACACCTTC. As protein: CASSLPAAYGYTF.